Following are 18 T cell receptor beta chains from one sample sequenced in a study of neurological immune-mediated disorders. One entry per CDR3 protein results from TCRdb running MiXCR on the 5' RACE reads. Of approximately 45,000 distinct CDR3 sequences detected, roughly an eighth appear once; the ten largest clones hold 1.3%. The sequenced sample consisted of PBMCs. The receptors were sampled from a female donor in good health.

This clonotype was found many times. This chain links TRBV24-1 with TRBJ2-5; 8 nucleotides line up with TRBD2. After removal of 7 bases from V and 3 bases from J, the junction contained 6 bases not matched to a gene. Germline assignment: CDR1 KGHDR and CDR2 SFDVKD. The CDR3 spans 14 residues. The CDR3 DNA sequence: TGTGCCACCAGAAGTAGCGGGACAAAAGAGACCCAGTACTTC. Translating gives CATRSSGTKETQYF.

This clonotype showed up many times. The rearrangement uses TRBV5-1 and TRBJ2-5; TRBD2 aligns across 11 bases. CDR3 size: 19 residues. Looked up from germline, CDR1 is SGHRS and CDR2 is YFSETQ. The V and J ends lost 4 bases and 5 bases, in that order; junction bases with no gene match: 19. CDR3: CASSLAPGLAGGRRETQYF. Here the CDR3 DNA reads TGCGCCAGCAGCCTCGCCCCGGGCCTAGCGGGAGGCCGCCGGGAGACCCAGTACTTC.

This clonotype was seen ten or more times. The CDR3 here is CASSLGLAGATDTQYF. In DNA, the CDR3 is TGTGCCAGCAGCCTCGGACTAGCGGGGGCCACAGATACGCAGTATTTT. The chain employs TRBV3-1 and TRBJ2-3; 13 bases fit TRBD2. With 4 bases clipped from V and 2 bases from J, the junction kept 3 bases outside the gene matches. CDR3 length: 16 amino acids. Germline CDR1 LGHDT, CDR2 YNNKEL (reference sequence).

This clonotype was seen many times. This chain links TRBV29-1 with TRBJ1-1; perhaps TRBD1 as D (5 bases). V was pared by 6 bases and J by 4 bases, with 18 bases between. Germline V gene sequence: CDR1 SQVTM, CDR2 ANQGSEA. The CDR3 has 14 amino acids. CDR3 sequence (DNA): TGCAGCGTCCCCCTAGACAGACAGTCCACTGAAGCTTTCTTT. The encoded protein is CSVPLDRQSTEAFF.

This clonotype appeared many times. The V and J genes are TRBV5-1 and TRBJ2-3, with D perhaps matching TRBD2 (6 bases). CDR1 and CDR2 (germline): SGHRS, YFSETQ. CDR3 length equals 16 residues. Trimming took 0 bases from V and 6 from J, leaving 17 bases between them. The CDR3 loop is CASSLASGTPRDTQYF. For the CDR3, the DNA is TGCGCCAGCAGCTTGGCCTCGGGGACTCCGCGGGATACGCAGTATTTT. Full variable domain (outside the CDR3, taken from reference TRBV5-1 and TRBJ2-3): KAGVTQTPRYLIKTRGQQVTLSCSPISGHRSVSWYQQTPGQGLQFLFEYFSETQRNKGNFPGRFSGRQFSNSRSEMNVSTLELGDSALYLCASSLASGTPRDTQYFGPGTRLTVL.

This clonotype was picked up many times. The V gene is TRBV5-1, the J gene TRBJ2-7; TRBD2 agrees at 7 bases. CDR3 size: 14 residues. The V gene's germline CDR1 is SGHRS and CDR2 YFSETQ. J was trimmed by 0 bases and V by 2 bases; bases with no gene match: 2. This chain's CDR3 is CASSFREGSYEQYF. For the CDR3, the DNA is TGCGCCAGCAGCTTCAGGGAGGGCTCCTACGAGCAGTACTTC.

This clonotype was counted ten times or more. The chain employs TRBV29-1 and TRBJ2-5; the match to TRBD2 covers 11 bases. Trimming removed 3 bases from V and 3 bases from J; junction bases left unmatched: 18. The germline V gene has CDR1 SQVTM and CDR2 ANQGSEA. CDR3 length equals 19 residues. In DNA form, the CDR3 reads TGCAGCGTTGATGACATTCGGGGGGCTAGCGGGAGGTCCGAAGAGACCCAGTACTTC. Protein product: CSVDDIRGASGRSEETQYF.

This clonotype showed up many times. The CDR3 spells CSAREGQFFEETQYF. CDR3 DNA: TGCAGTGCTAGAGAGGGACAGTTTTTTGAAGAGACCCAGTACTTC. The chain joins TRBV20-1 to TRBJ2-5, with 7 bases aligning to TRBD1. The CDR3 runs 15 residues. Per the germline V gene, CDR1 is DFQATT and CDR2 is SNEGSKA (reference sequence). V was pared by 0 bases and J by 3 bases, with 7 bases of the junction left unmatched.

The sample holds many counts of this clonotype. The J gene is TRBJ2-7, the V gene TRBV6-5, with D uncertain. The CDR3 length is 12 residues. Germline values: CDR1 MNHEY, CDR2 SVGAGI. Trimming pared 7 bases from V and 7 bases from J, leaving 14 bases between. CDR3: CASTQLSGEQYF. The CDR3 DNA reads as TGTGCCAGCACACAACTTAGTGGGGAGCAGTACTTC.

There are many counts of this clonotype. The chain has TRBV15 and TRBJ2-2; weak D call: TRBD2 (5 bases). Per germline, CDR1 LNHNV and CDR2 YYDKDF (reference sequence). This CDR3 has 14 residues. V was trimmed by 4 bases and J by 7 bases, leaving 13 bases between them. The CDR3 DNA reads TGTGCCACCAGCATCCAACTCGAGGGCGGGGAGCTGTTTTTT. Its translation is CATSIQLEGGELFF.

This clonotype occurred many times. The CDR3 region has the DNA TGTGCCAGCTCACCAAGGACAGGGGTTGACCGTGGCTACACCTTC. Translated: CASSPRTGVDRGYTF. V usage is TRBV18 and J usage is TRBJ1-2; 9 bases match TRBD1. The CDR3 extends over 15 amino acids. The germline V gene encodes CDR1 KGHSH and CDR2 LQKENI. The V gene end was trimmed by 2 bases and the J gene end by 7 bases; junction bases not matched to a gene: 8.

This chain connects TRBV18 to TRBJ1-4; D remains unclear. Germline V gives CDR1 KGHSH, CDR2 LQKENI. V lost 2 bases and J lost 5, with 15 bases in between. The CDR3 is made up of 16 amino acids. CDR3 in DNA: TGTGCCAGCTCACCAAACGCCATGGGAATAAATGAAAAACTGTTTTTT. Residues: CASSPNAMGINEKLFF.

This clonotype was counted many times. The chain recombines TRBV6-5 with TRBJ2-1; 12 bases fit TRBD2. Germline V gives CDR1 MNHEY, CDR2 SVGAGI. There are 14 residues in the CDR3. Trimming cost V 6 bases and J 9 bases; bases outside gene matches: 6. The DNA of the CDR3 is TGTGCCAGCAGGCCTAGCGGGAGGGCCGGTGAGCAGTTCTTC. This gives the protein CASRPSGRAGEQFF.

In its sample, this clonotype was seen many times. V usage is TRBV29-1 and J usage is TRBJ1-2; D is perhaps TRBD1 (5 bases). Trimming pared 2 bases from V and 6 bases from J, leaving 7 bases between. The germline CDR1 and CDR2 sequences are SQVTM and ANQGSEA. The CDR3 spans 11 residues. The CDR3 bases are TGCAGCGTTGAACAGGGCAATGGCTACACCTTC. Protein product: CSVEQGNGYTF.

The gene calls are TRBV5-6 and TRBJ2-3; D is perhaps TRBD2 (6 bases). Germline values: CDR1 SGHDT, CDR2 YYEEEE. Trimming took off 0 bases at V and 0 bases at J, with 8 bases between the two ends. The CDR3 extends over 15 amino acids. The DNA for the CDR3 is TGTGCCAGCAGCTTGGCCGGGGGAAGCACAGATACGCAGTATTTT. This translates into CASSLAGGSTDTQYF. The entire variable domain, with the rest obtained from reference TRBV5-6 and TRBJ2-3, is as follows: DAGVTQSPTHLIKTRGQQVTLRCSPKSGHDTVSWYQQALGQGPQFIFQYYEEEERQRGNFPDRFSGHQFPNYSSELNVNALLLGDSALYLCASSLAGGSTDTQYFGPGTRLTVL.

This clonotype has ten or more counts. In DNA, the CDR3 is TGTGCCAGCAGAGCTTCAGGGATGAACACTGAAGCTTTCTTT. This translates into CASRASGMNTEAFF. The V and J genes are TRBV6-1 and TRBJ1-1; D is possibly TRBD1 (5 bases). Germline V gene data show CDR1 as MNHNS and CDR2 as SASEGT. V lost 6 bases and J lost 0, with 11 bases in between. This CDR3 has 14 residues.

This clonotype was counted at least ten times. CDR3 amino acids: CASRGGGASNEQFF. CDR3 nucleotides: TGTGCCAGCAGAGGAGGGGGGGCCTCCAATGAGCAGTTCTTC. The chain carries TRBV6-1 and TRBJ2-1; TRBD2 might be the D (7 bases). Trimming took 6 bases from V and 6 from J, leaving 15 bases between them. Germline loops: CDR1 MNHNS, CDR2 SASEGT. The CDR3 is made up of 14 amino acids.

The chain combines TRBV6-5 with TRBJ2-7; a weak D match, TRBD1 (6 bases). Germline CDR1 reads MNHEY; CDR2 reads SVGAGI. V dropped 6 bases and J dropped 2 bases, with 14 bases sitting between them. The CDR3 loop spans 14 amino acids. CDR3 in amino acids: CASSHIGDTYEQYF. In DNA, the CDR3 is TGTGCCAGCAGCCACATCGGGGACACCTACGAGCAGTACTTC.